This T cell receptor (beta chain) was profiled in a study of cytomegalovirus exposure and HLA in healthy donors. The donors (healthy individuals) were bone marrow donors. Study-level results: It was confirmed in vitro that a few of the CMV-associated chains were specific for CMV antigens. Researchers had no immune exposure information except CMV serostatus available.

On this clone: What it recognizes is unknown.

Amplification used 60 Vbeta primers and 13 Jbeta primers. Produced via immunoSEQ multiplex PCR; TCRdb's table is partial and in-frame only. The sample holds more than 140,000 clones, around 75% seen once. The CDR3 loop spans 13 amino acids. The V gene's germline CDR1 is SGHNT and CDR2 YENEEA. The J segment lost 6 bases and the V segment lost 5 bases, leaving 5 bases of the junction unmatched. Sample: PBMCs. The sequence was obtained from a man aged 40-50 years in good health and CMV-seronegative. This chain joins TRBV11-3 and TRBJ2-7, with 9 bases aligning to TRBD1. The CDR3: CASSRTGAREQYF. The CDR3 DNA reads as TGTGCCAGCAGCAGGACAGGGGCCCGCGAGCAGTACTTC.